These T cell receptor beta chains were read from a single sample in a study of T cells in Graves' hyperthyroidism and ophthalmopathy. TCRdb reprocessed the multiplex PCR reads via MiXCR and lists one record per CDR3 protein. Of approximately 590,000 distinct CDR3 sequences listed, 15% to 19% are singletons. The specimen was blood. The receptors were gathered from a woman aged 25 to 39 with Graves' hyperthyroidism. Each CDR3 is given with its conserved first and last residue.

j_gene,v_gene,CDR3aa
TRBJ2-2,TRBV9,CASSDLGSRGELFF
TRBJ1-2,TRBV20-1,CSAAQTAGYGYTF
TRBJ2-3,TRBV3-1,CASSLQGDTDTQYF
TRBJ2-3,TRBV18,CASSPTNTDTQYF
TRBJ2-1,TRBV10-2,CASTEPPGLANNEQFF
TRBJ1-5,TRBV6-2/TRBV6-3,CASSYSTSLYSFNQPQHF
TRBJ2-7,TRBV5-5,CASSLSGGSSYEQYF
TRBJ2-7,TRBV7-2,CASSRNSGTYEQYF
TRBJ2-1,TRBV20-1,CSARDAGTRQFF
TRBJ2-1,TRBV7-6,CASSLLGGSYNEQFF
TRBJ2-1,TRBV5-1,CASSTSESYNEQFF
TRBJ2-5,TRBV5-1,CASSLQGALAGETQYF
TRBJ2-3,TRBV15,CATSRDLGESTDTQYF
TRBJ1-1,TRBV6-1,CASSRTGGLNTEAFF
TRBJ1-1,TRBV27,CASSLLLGRTEAFF
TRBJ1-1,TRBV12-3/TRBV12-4,CASTRGTPNTEAFF
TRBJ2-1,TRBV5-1,CASSLDASTGWGNEQFF
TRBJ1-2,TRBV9,CASSVAWGNYGYTF
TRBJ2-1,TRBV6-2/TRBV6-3,CASSYSSGRADSYNEQFF
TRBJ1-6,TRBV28,CASSLGVGGNSPLHF
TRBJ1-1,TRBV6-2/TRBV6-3,CASSRRQGYTEAFF
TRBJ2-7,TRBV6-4,CASSDSMNGRQYF
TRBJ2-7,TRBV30,CAWRGRDGGHYEQYF
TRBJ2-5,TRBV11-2,CASSLTTDLETQYF